This T cell receptor beta chain is drawn from a study of control samples from healthy donors and cancer patients. This clone was detected only once. The table came from immunoSEQ multiplex PCR; TCRdb's copy has only in-frame clones and leaves some out. The sample records around 94,000 clones, over 90% being singletons. The sequence came from a woman aged 30 to 39 in good health. What was sequenced was blood.

For the CDR3, the DNA is TGTGCCAGCAGCGGAGATCACTCGGGATCACCCCTCCACTTT. Protein: CASSGDHSGSPLHF. The V gene is TRBV5-5, the J gene TRBJ1-6; D ambiguous. From germline, CDR1 is SGHKS and CDR2 YYEKEE (reference sequence). The CDR3 sequence is 14 residues long. Trimming took off 4 bases at V and 10 bases at J, with 15 bases between the two ends.